These 22 T cell receptor beta chains were all obtained from the same sample, sequenced in a study of blood T cells in healthy people across ages. PCR was performed a second time for 7 to 11 cycles using a sample-barcoded 5' primer and a J-beta primer mix. TCRdb re-analysed the 5' RACE reads in MiXCR, keeping a single row per CDR3 protein. The sample holds about 800,000 distinct CDR3 sequences, nearly 60% seen once. Sequenced input: blood. Source of these receptors: a man younger than 45 in good health.

This clonotype was seen only a few times. The chain is built from TRBV20-1 and TRBJ2-7, with 11 nucleotides matching TRBD2. The DNA end lines up better with TRBJ2-5; the J call may be wrong. Germline V gene data show CDR1 as DFQATT and CDR2 as SNEGSKA (reference sequence). This CDR3 region has 13 residues. CDR3 protein: CSALAGGQETQYF. CDR3 coding DNA: TGCAGTGCTCTAGCGGGGGGCCAGGAGACCCAGTACTTC.

The chain uses TRBV7-2 and TRBJ2-1; 11 nucleotides agree with TRBD2. Germline V CDR1 and CDR2: SGHTA, FQGNSA. This CDR3 has 17 residues. V was clipped by 1 base and J by 9 bases; unmatched bases: 11. For the CDR3, the DNA is TGTGCCAGCAGCTTAGGGGTTAGCGGGGGGGCCGGTTTTGAGCAGTTCTTC. It specifies CASSLGVSGGAGFEQFF.

J is TRBJ2-1 and V is TRBV20-1, with 11 nucleotides matching TRBD2. Germline lookup yields CDR1 DFQATT and CDR2 SNEGSKA (reference sequence). The CDR3 runs to 14 residues. Trimming cost V 1 base and J 8 bases; bases outside gene matches: 4. Here the CDR3 reads CSARVAGGRYEQFF. The CDR3 nucleotides are TGCAGTGCTAGAGTAGCGGGGGGGCGCTATGAGCAGTTCTTC.

The chain carries TRBV20-1 and TRBJ2-3; tentatively, D is TRBD1 or TRBD2 (5 bases each). CDR1 and CDR2 from the germline V gene are DFQATT and SNEGSKA (reference sequence). CDR3 length: 14 amino acids. The ends were cut back, 7 bases at V and 4 bases at J, with 18 bases in the middle. CDR3 DNA: TGCAGTGTGCCCCGGCCATGGGACGCAGATACGCAGTATTTT. It yields the protein CSVPRPWDADTQYF.

This clonotype was detected a few times. The chain carries TRBV7-2 and TRBJ2-7; TRBD1 matches 10 bases. The CDR3 length is 13 residues. Trimming cost V 3 bases and J 6 bases; bases outside gene matches: 2. Germline CDR1 and CDR2: SGHTA and FQGNSA. The chain's CDR3 is CASSFDRGLEQYF. CDR3 in DNA: TGTGCCAGCAGCTTTGACAGGGGGCTCGAGCAGTACTTC.

This rearrangement joins TRBV7-9 to TRBJ2-1; D assignment may be TRBD1 or TRBD2 (5 bases each). The CDR3 totals 15 residues. V lost 1 base and J 5 bases, leaving 12 bases between the germline ends. Germline CDR1 SEHNR, CDR2 FQNEAQ (reference sequence). The CDR3 DNA reads TGTGCCAGCAGCTTAGTAGCAATGGGGGACAATGAGCAGTTCTTC. It is translated as CASSLVAMGDNEQFF.

The rearrangement links TRBV28 to TRBJ2-1; D may be TRBD1 (5 bases). The germline CDR1 and CDR2 sequences are MDHEN and SYDVKM. The CDR3 is made up of 15 amino acids. The V and J ends lost 6 bases and 2 bases respectively, with 14 bases between them. CDR3 residues: CASSLGASPYNEQFF. CDR3 DNA sequence: TGTGCCAGCAGCCTTGGGGCCTCCCCCTACAATGAGCAGTTCTTC.

The V and J genes are TRBV6-6 and TRBJ2-7; TRBD1 might be the D (6 bases). With 2 bases removed from V and 2 bases from J, the gap between germline ends came to 19 bases. CDR1 is MNHNY, CDR2 SVGAGI, per germline (reference sequence). This CDR3 is built from 17 residues. The CDR3 here is CASSYSFSGASTYEQYF. CDR3 nucleotides: TGTGCCAGCAGTTACAGCTTTTCAGGGGCCTCCACCTACGAGCAGTACTTC.

CDR3 sequence: CAISESAGGYSYEQYF. The DNA for the CDR3 is TGTGCCATCAGTGAGTCTGCGGGAGGGTATTCCTACGAGCAGTACTTC. This rearrangement joins TRBV10-3 to TRBJ2-7; 9 bases are shared with TRBD2. V lost 0 bases to trimming and J lost 1 base; unmatched junction nucleotides: 4. The CDR3 is 16 residues long. Germline V CDR1 and CDR2: ENHRY, SYGVKD.

Note on this clonotype: An end of the junction differs from the germline gene, which may be a read error. This chain joins TRBV29-1 and TRBJ2-7; tentative D call: TRBD2 (6 bases). The germline V gene encodes CDR1 SQVTM and CDR2 ANQGSEA. The CDR3 has 13 amino acids. The CDR3 DNA follows: TGCAGCGTTGATGCGGGACCCAGCTACGTGCAGTACTTC. Protein: CSVDAGPSYVQYF.

This clonotype has ten or more counts. The genes are TRBV7-2 and TRBJ2-1; 7 bases map to TRBD2. The V gene end was trimmed by 1 base and the J gene end by 8 bases; junction bases not matched to a gene: 8. This CDR3 has 15 residues. Looked up from germline, CDR1 is SGHTA and CDR2 is FQGNSA. The CDR3 sequence is CASSLVAGVGDEQFF. The CDR3 DNA sequence: TGTGCCAGCAGCTTAGTTGCGGGAGTGGGAGATGAGCAGTTCTTC.

The chain is built from TRBV13 and TRBJ2-7; the D is unclear. The CDR3 loop spans 14 amino acids. Per germline, CDR1 PRHDT and CDR2 FYEKMQ (reference sequence). V lost 4 bases to trimming and J lost 5 bases, with 15 bases between them. As DNA, the CDR3 is TGTGCCAGCAGCTCAAAGAGTGGTATGCACGAGCAGTACTTC. It codes for CASSSKSGMHEQYF.

The V and J genes are TRBV4-2 and TRBJ2-1; D is ambiguous. Germline CDR1 and CDR2: LGHNA and YNFKEQ. The V gene lost 0 bases and the J gene lost 7 bases, with 13 bases spanning the gap. This CDR3 has 15 amino acids. The DNA of the CDR3 is TGTGCCAGCAGCCAAGAAGGTGGGTCCGGGAATGAGCAGTTCTTC. Amino acids: CASSQEGGSGNEQFF.

This sequence joins TRBV15 and TRBJ2-3; D is undetermined. The CDR3 runs to 14 residues. Germline V lookup: CDR1 LNHNV, CDR2 YYDKDF (reference sequence). V lost 5 bases to trimming and J lost 5 bases, with 14 bases between them. DNA for the CDR3: TGTGCCACCAGCTTAGACATGAGCGTAGATACGCAGTATTTT. This gives the protein CATSLDMSVDTQYF. Drawing the rest from reference TRBV15 and TRBJ2-3, the complete variable domain is DAMVIQNPRYQVTQFGKPVTLSCSQTLNHNVMYWYQQKSSQAPKLLFHYYDKDFNNEADTPDNFQSRRPNTSFCFLDIRSPGLGDTAMYLCATSLDMSVDTQYFGPGTRLTVL.

This clonotype is a singleton in its sample. V and J are TRBV7-8 and TRBJ2-1, with D hard to call. V was clipped by 1 base and J by 9 bases, with 4 bases between them. This CDR3 is 11 amino acids long. Germline lookup yields CDR1 SGHVS and CDR2 FQNEAQ. The CDR3 is CASSLDFEQFF. Here the CDR3 DNA reads TGTGCCAGCAGCTTAGATTTTGAGCAGTTCTTC.

This clonotype was counted between two and nine times. The rearrangement joins TRBV2 to TRBJ1-5; D remains unclear. V was pared by 6 bases and J by 6 bases, with 18 bases between. Germline V gene data show CDR1 as SNHLY and CDR2 as FYNNEI. This CDR3 region has 15 residues. CDR3 nucleotide sequence: TGTGCCAGCAGGGCAGCTGTTTCCCCGAGTCAGCCCCAGCATTTT. Its translation is CASRAAVSPSQPQHF.

On this clonotype itself: A much larger clone is a single base away; this may be a read error. V gene TRBV7-6 combines with J gene TRBJ2-3, with TRBD2 as a possible D gene (5 bases). Germline loops: CDR1 SGHVS, CDR2 FNYEAQ. The CDR3 runs 14 residues. Trimming stripped 0 bases from V and 4 bases from J, with 8 bases between. The chain's CDR3 is CASSLASAADTQYF. CDR3 nucleotide sequence: TGTGCCAGCAGCTTAGCTAGCGCGGCAGATACGCAGTATTTT.

This clonotype has just a few counts. This sequence joins TRBV6-1 and TRBJ1-2; D is undetermined. The CDR3 loop spans 14 amino acids. V lost 2 bases, J lost 4 bases, and 11 bases lay in between. The V gene's germline CDR1 is MNHNS and CDR2 SASEGT. CDR3 bases: TGTGCCAGCAGTGAATTTGGCAGAAGCTATGGCTACACCTTC. It specifies CASSEFGRSYGYTF.

The gene calls are TRBV7-2 and TRBJ1-1; 8 bases are a match to TRBD1. Looked up from germline, CDR1 is SGHTA and CDR2 is FQGNSA. The CDR3 length is 15 residues. The junction had 8 bases not matched to a gene; V was cut back by 2 bases and J by 6 bases. The CDR3 reads CASSLTQGAQPEAFF. The CDR3 nucleotides read TGTGCCAGCAGCTTAACTCAGGGGGCCCAGCCTGAAGCTTTCTTT.

Of note for this clonotype: Germline is not matched at one junction end, which may reflect a read error. The genes are TRBV12-3 or TRBV12-4 and TRBJ1-2, with TRBD1 matching 9 bases. The CDR3 runs to 15 residues. The CDR3 DNA reads TGTGCCTGCAGTCACCCGGGACAGGGAGAGGATGGCTACACCTTC. This translates into CACSHPGQGEDGYTF.

This chain connects TRBV14 to TRBJ2-6; tentatively, D is TRBD2 (6 bases). The V and J ends lost 9 bases and 1 base respectively, with 10 bases between them. Germline-derived CDR1 and CDR2 are SGHDN and FVKESK. The CDR3 length is 14 residues. For the CDR3, the DNA is TGTGCCAGTCCGGGACTTTCTGGGGCCAACGTCCTGACTTTC. This translates into CASPGLSGANVLTF.

This clonotype was observed once. The V gene is TRBV3-1, the J gene TRBJ1-1; no reliable D call. This CDR3 is 11 amino acids long. Trimming stripped 1 base from V and 11 bases from J, with 8 bases between. The germline V gene has CDR1 LGHDT and CDR2 YNNKEL (reference sequence). This CDR3 reads CASSQGGGAFF. In DNA form, the CDR3 reads TGTGCCAGCAGCCAAGGGGGTGGGGCTTTCTTT.